This T cell receptor (beta chain) is drawn from a study of blood T cell repertoires in COVID-19. Looking at the study overall: Researchers got acute and convalescent COVID-19 samples from the United States, Italy and Spain. In each case, the material was cDNA or gDNA derived from T cells, B-cell-depleted T cells, or PBMCs.

This clone was detected once. Original processing methods: How many nucleated cells were present was estimated from reference gene primer amplification. The method was immunoSEQ multiplex PCR; TCRdb's version includes in-frame clones alone and lacks a portion of them. The DNA gave D and trimming, while V, J and clone size come from that table. The sample consists of fewer than 25,000 clones, 81% of them appearing once. CDR3 length: 20 residues. The chain carries TRBV21-1 and TRBJ2-6; TRBD1 was called by the table and not checked on the DNA. TRBV21-1 is recorded as a pseudogene. The receptor's source is a man in his 70s with acute or convalescent COVID-19. The specimen sequenced was peripheral blood. CDR3 nucleotide sequence: TGTGCCAGCAGCAAAACGACCTCCCGACAGGCCAACTCTGGGGCCAACGTCCTGACTTTC. This sequence encodes CASSKTTSRQANSGANVLTF.